The clone carrying this TCR beta chain was counted at least ten times. These data are taken from a study of CD8 T cells in ankylosing spondylitis. TCRdb re-called the 5' RACE reads with MiXCR, one entry per CDR3 protein. The sample lists 50,000 to 70,000 distinct CDR3 sequences, more than 5.5% seen once, with approximately 5% in the top ten. This TCR was recovered from a male donor with ankylosing spondylitis. The sequenced sample consisted of synovial fluid, either unsorted or a sorted T cell fraction (not recorded which).

The CDR3 is CASSLTGGVIEQYF. DNA of the CDR3: TGTGCCAGCAGTTTGACAGGGGGGGTGATAGAGCAGTACTTC. The rearrangement joins TRBV12-3 or TRBV12-4 to TRBJ2-7, with TRBD1 identical over 9 bases. The ends lost 3 bases at V and 7 bases at J; junction bases unmatched: 7. The CDR3 totals 14 residues.